The 14 T cell receptor beta chains below were found in one sample sequenced in a study of glioma-infiltrating T cells. Using RNA template, CDR3s of TCR alpha and beta were amplified with iRepertoire arm-PCR. One entry per CDR3 protein results from TCRdb running MiXCR on the multiplex PCR reads. The sample comprises around 2,800 distinct CDR3 sequences, roughly a third of which are singletons, and roughly 7.3% rests with the top ten. The sample taken for sequencing was glioma tissue, nonneoplastic brain tissue, or PBMCs (not recorded which). The receptor set was obtained from a human donor with low-grade glioma or glioblastoma, undergoing nonglioma brain surgery, or in good health (not recorded which).

This clonotype rates as medium-sized. This sequence joins TRBV29-1 and TRBJ1-1; no reliable D call. Germline CDR1 reads SQVTM; CDR2 reads ANQGSEA. This CDR3 region has 12 residues. The V gene lost 6 bases and the J gene lost 2 bases, with 10 bases spanning the gap. CDR3 DNA sequence: TGCAGCGTCTCAGAAGGAAACACTGAAGCTTTCTTT. Encoded protein: CSVSEGNTEAFF.

Comments on this clonotype: At one end the junction does not follow the germline gene, possibly because of a read error. The DNA of the CDR3 is TGCGCCAGCAGCCAAGATAGGTTTAACACAGGGGAGCTGTTTTTT. Protein product: CASSQDRFNTGELFF. The J gene is TRBJ2-2, the V gene TRBV4-1, with D unclear. The CDR3 spans 15 residues. Germline assignment: CDR1 MGHRA and CDR2 YSYEKL.

Judged by abundance, this clonotype is medium-sized (0.01 to 0.1%). V and J are TRBV4-1 and TRBJ1-5, with no clear D. Trimming shortened V by 1 base and J by 2 bases, and 9 bases separated the two germline ends. The germline V gene encodes CDR1 MGHRA and CDR2 YSYEKL. The CDR3 covers 15 residues. The chain's CDR3 is CASSQVSLGNQPQHF. DNA for the CDR3: TGCGCCAGCAGCCAAGTATCCCTCGGCAATCAGCCCCAGCATTTT.

This clonotype was counted at least ten times. The chain has TRBV7-9 and TRBJ2-5, with D unclear. This CDR3 has 13 residues. The germline V gene has CDR1 SEHNR and CDR2 FQNEAQ (reference sequence). V was trimmed by 7 bases and J by 2 bases, leaving 11 bases between them. The CDR3 spells CASTTGSQETQYF. CDR3 bases: TGTGCCAGCACCACCGGCAGTCAAGAGACCCAGTACTTC.

The chain combines TRBV30 with TRBJ2-5, with D perhaps matching TRBD2 (5 bases). Germline V gene lookup returns CDR1 GTSNPN and CDR2 SVGIG (reference sequence). Trimming took off 3 bases at V and 7 bases at J, with 30 bases between the two ends. The CDR3 has 18 amino acids. CDR3 region: CAWRNPSPASSGIGTQYF. The CDR3, as DNA: TGTGCCTGGAGGAACCCGAGCCCCGCTAGCTCCGGTATAGGGACCCAGTACTTC.

This clonotype ranks as medium-sized. The rearrangement uses TRBV7-2 and TRBJ1-1; D may be TRBD1 (5 bases). The CDR3 runs 13 residues. Trimming removed 7 bases at V and 10 bases at J, with 19 bases between. Per the germline V gene, CDR1 is SGHTA and CDR2 is FQGNSA. In DNA form, the CDR3 reads TGTGCCAGCACCGTGTCTAGGGGAGGATCAGCTTTCTTT. Translation: CASTVSRGGSAFF.

The chain is built from TRBV20-1 and TRBJ2-7; 7 bases map to TRBD2. V shed 3 bases, J shed 6 bases, and the junction held 11 bases outside the gene matches. CDR1 is DFQATT, CDR2 SNEGSKA, per germline (reference sequence). This CDR3 is 14 amino acids long. CDR3 in DNA: TGCAGTGCTAGTTACAGCGGGGACCGAGGCGAGCAGTACTTC. This translates into CSASYSGDRGEQYF.

This clonotype is medium-sized. This chain connects TRBV7-2 to TRBJ2-1, with TRBD2 matching 7 bases. After removal of 3 bases from V and 7 bases from J, the junction contained 6 bases not matched to a gene. Germline CDR1 reads SGHTA; CDR2 reads FQGNSA. CDR3 length: 14 residues. DNA of the CDR3: TGTGCCAGCAGCTTGGGCGGGGGTTTAAATGAGCAGTTCTTC. As protein: CASSLGGGLNEQFF.

This clonotype rates as large. The chain carries TRBV20-1 and TRBJ1-1; 7 nucleotides match TRBD1. CDR3 length equals 10 residues. Germline V gives CDR1 DFQATT, CDR2 SNEGSKA (reference sequence). V lost 6 bases and J lost 14; bases outside the gene matches: 9. DNA of the CDR3: TGCAGTGCCTGGGACAGACGGAACTTCTTT. It yields the protein CSAWDRRNFF.

The chain carries TRBV6-5 and TRBJ2-3; 9 bases align to TRBD2. Germline V gives CDR1 MNHEY, CDR2 SVGAGI. This CDR3 region has 17 residues. V dropped 5 bases and J dropped 0; count of bases not matched to a gene: 9. The CDR3 region is CASSRLAEGLSTDTQYF. In DNA form, the CDR3 reads TGTGCCAGCAGTAGACTAGCGGAAGGCCTGAGCACAGATACGCAGTATTTT.

This clonotype counts as large. V and J are TRBV20-1 and TRBJ1-5; D unclear. The ends were cut back, 2 bases at V and 4 bases at J, with 15 bases in the middle. CDR3 length equals 15 residues. Germline V gene sequence: CDR1 DFQATT, CDR2 SNEGSKA (reference sequence). CDR3 sequence: CSARRRPEPNQPQHF. The CDR3 region has the DNA TGCAGTGCTAGACGCAGGCCGGAACCAAATCAGCCCCAGCATTTT.

This clonotype was seen more than once but under ten times. Just one base apart from a much larger clone, this may be a read error. This chain uses TRBV29-1 with TRBJ2-1; TRBD2 agrees at 7 bases. Germline-derived CDR1 and CDR2 are SQVTM and ANQGSEA. The CDR3 contains 16 residues. For the CDR3, the DNA is TGCAGCGCTGAATGGGGAGGGTATAGGTCCTACAATGAGCAGTTCTTC. Its protein is CSAEWGGYRSYNEQFF.

About this clonotype: A read error may be the cause here, since a much bigger clone is one base away. This sequence joins TRBV29-1 and TRBJ2-3; 8 nucleotides line up with TRBD2. Per the germline V gene, CDR1 is SQVTM and CDR2 is ANQGSEA. The CDR3 is made up of 13 amino acids. In nucleotides, the CDR3 is TGCGGCGTTGGTCGGGGGGGCATGGATACGCAGTATTTT. This sequence encodes CGVGRGGMDTQYF.

This clonotype is categorized as medium-sized. This chain uses TRBV7-9 with TRBJ2-6; tentatively, D is TRBD1 (6 bases). Germline values: CDR1 SEHNR, CDR2 FQNEAQ (reference sequence). V lost 4 bases and J 4 bases, leaving 14 bases between the germline ends. The length of the CDR3 is 16 residues. The CDR3 reads CASSWRQAAGANVLTF. The CDR3 DNA reads as TGTGCCAGCAGCTGGCGACAGGCAGCCGGGGCCAACGTCCTGACTTTC.